The 21 T cell receptor beta chains in this list originate from one sample, sequenced in a study of neoadjuvant anti-PD-1 for oral cavity cancer. Time point indicated: after neoadjuvant nivolumab, at surgical resection. TCRdb's copy holds only in-frame clones and misses some; the assay was immunoSEQ multiplex PCR. The table records around 14,000 clones, around 70% of them present only once. Sequencing used PBMCs, obtained after nivolumab (anti-PD-1) treatment. The receptors shown here come from a person aged 35-79 years with oral cavity squamous cell carcinoma.

J is TRBJ2-1 and V is TRBV6-6; D possibly corresponds to TRBD2 (6 bases). This CDR3 region has 14 residues. V lost 2 bases, J lost 6 bases, and 11 bases lay in between. Germline values: CDR1 MNHNY, CDR2 SVGAGI (reference sequence). CDR3 protein: CASSYPGTANEQFF. The CDR3 DNA sequence: TGTGCCAGCAGTTACCCCGGGACTGCCAATGAGCAGTTCTTC.

The J gene is TRBJ2-1, the V gene TRBV11-2, with no clear D. The CDR3 totals 12 residues. Trimming shortened V by 5 bases and J by 8 bases, and 10 bases separated the two germline ends. Germline values: CDR1 SGHAT, CDR2 FQNNGV. Written as DNA, the CDR3 is TGTGCCAGCAGCCCCGCTTATGATGAGCAGTTCTTC. It is translated as CASSPAYDEQFF.

J is TRBJ2-7 and V is TRBV11-2; TRBD2 aligns across 7 bases. The V gene end was trimmed by 1 base and the J gene end by 3 bases; junction bases not matched to a gene: 6. Germline CDR1 is SGHAT and CDR2 is FQNNGV. The CDR3 covers 15 residues. The CDR3 loop reads CASSLAGGPFYEQYF. CDR3 DNA: TGTGCCAGCAGCTTAGCGGGAGGCCCCTTCTACGAGCAGTACTTC.

The rearrangement links TRBV7-9 to TRBJ2-5; TRBD1 aligns across 7 bases. The germline V gene encodes CDR1 SEHNR and CDR2 FQNEAQ (reference sequence). The CDR3 totals 15 residues. With 5 bases clipped from V and 1 base from J, the junction kept 7 bases outside the gene matches. The CDR3, as DNA: TGTGCCAGCAGCCAATACCGGGACAGCCAAGAGACCCAGTACTTC. It codes for CASSQYRDSQETQYF.

The chain links TRBV5-1 to TRBJ2-7; D tentatively fits TRBD1 or TRBD2 (5 bases each). Between the trimmed V and J ends, which lost 3 bases and 2 bases, there was a span of 18 bases. The V gene's germline CDR1 is SGHRS and CDR2 YFSETQ. CDR3 size: 16 residues. As DNA, the CDR3 is TGCGCCAGCAGCTCGGACCCGGGGACCGGGGCCTACGAGCAGTACTTC. Translating gives CASSSDPGTGAYEQYF.

Only a few counts were recorded for this clone. This rearrangement joins TRBV9 to TRBJ1-4, with D uncertain. Looked up from germline, CDR1 is SGDLS and CDR2 is YYNGEE. The CDR3 loop spans 15 amino acids. Deletions cut 0 bases from V and 2 bases from J, with 8 bases between. The CDR3 loop is CASSVGPSTNEKLFF. DNA for the CDR3: TGTGCCAGCAGCGTAGGGCCATCCACTAATGAAAAACTGTTTTTT.

The rearrangement joins TRBV5-1 to TRBJ2-7; no clear D. The germline CDR1 and CDR2 sequences are SGHRS and YFSETQ. V was trimmed by 3 bases and J by 3 bases, leaving 7 bases between them. The CDR3 runs 12 residues. The chain's CDR3 is CASSSPSYEQYF. The CDR3 DNA reads TGCGCCAGCAGCTCCCCGAGCTACGAGCAGTACTTC.

In this sample, this clone is large (0.1 to 1%). The chain couples TRBV19 to TRBJ1-1; tentatively, D is TRBD1 (5 bases). The V gene's germline CDR1 is LNHDA and CDR2 SQIVND (reference sequence). The germline V and J ends were trimmed by 9 bases and 6 bases, with 23 bases remaining between them. The CDR3 is 15 amino acids. CDR3 sequence reads: CASHGAEVHLPEAFF. The CDR3 DNA is TGTGCCAGCCATGGGGCCGAAGTACACCTCCCTGAAGCTTTCTTT. The complete variable domain, with remaining parts taken from reference TRBV19 and TRBJ1-1, reads DGGITQSPKYLFRKEGQNVTLSCEQNLNHDAMYWYRQDPGQGLRLIYYSQIVNDFQKGDIAEGYSVSREKKESFPLTVTSAQKNPTAFYLCASHGAEVHLPEAFFGQGTRLTVV.

The CDR3 spells CASSYTTGGENQPQHF. The CDR3, as DNA: TGTGCCAGCAGTTACACTACAGGGGGCGAAAATCAGCCCCAGCATTTT. The chain links TRBV28 to TRBJ1-5; 9 nucleotides line up with TRBD1. CDR3 size: 16 residues. V shed 4 bases and J 4 bases; nucleotides not matched to a gene: 8. Germline V gene sequence: CDR1 MDHEN, CDR2 SYDVKM. Drawing the rest from reference TRBV28 and TRBJ1-5, the complete variable domain is DVKVTQSSRYLVKRTGEKVFLECVQDMDHENMFWYRQDPGLGLRLIYFSYDVKMKEKGDIPEGYSVSREKKERFSLILESASTNQTSMYLCASSYTTGGENQPQHFGDGTRLSIL.

V usage is TRBV10-1 and J usage is TRBJ2-7; 7 bases agree with TRBD2. V dropped 3 bases and J dropped 2; count of bases not matched to a gene: 10. Germline V gives CDR1 WNHNN, CDR2 SYGVQD (reference sequence). The CDR3 is made up of 16 amino acids. CDR3 nucleotide sequence: TGCGCCAGCAGTGAAGGGCCCCCTACTAGCGCCTACGAGCAGTACTTC. Translated: CASSEGPPTSAYEQYF.

This clone was counted a few times. The chain has TRBV28 and TRBJ2-5; TRBD1 matches at 7 bases. V was pared by 6 bases and J by 1 base, with 5 bases of the junction left unmatched. CDR1 is MDHEN, CDR2 SYDVKM, per germline. The CDR3 is made up of 14 amino acids. CDR3 nucleotide sequence: TGTGCCAGCAGCCGCGACAGGGTCCAAGAGACCCAGTACTTC. It codes for CASSRDRVQETQYF. Using reference TRBV28 and TRBJ2-5 for the parts outside the CDR3, the full variable domain is DVKVTQSSRYLVKRTGEKVFLECVQDMDHENMFWYRQDPGLGLRLIYFSYDVKMKEKGDIPEGYSVSREKKERFSLILESASTNQTSMYLCASSRDRVQETQYFGPGTRLLVL.

The chain couples TRBV7-8 to TRBJ2-1, with D maybe TRBD2 (6 bases). The CDR3 spans 14 residues. The germline CDR1 and CDR2 sequences are SGHVS and FQNEAQ. Trimming cost V 5 bases and J 9 bases, with 17 bases left between them. The CDR3 here is CASSPPTSIREQFF. The DNA for the CDR3 is TGTGCCAGCAGCCCACCGACTAGTATCCGTGAGCAGTTCTTC.

The CDR3, as DNA: TGTGCCAGTAGTAGTAAACGTCGCCACTATGGCTACACCTTC. This translates into CASSSKRRHYGYTF. The rearrangement joins TRBV19 to TRBJ1-2; the D is unclear. Germline CDR1 and CDR2: LNHDA and SQIVND (reference sequence). V lost 4 bases and J lost 3, with 12 bases in between. The CDR3 consists of 14 residues.

V is TRBV6-6 and J is TRBJ2-1; D possibly corresponds to TRBD1 (8 bases). Between the trimmed V and J ends, which lost 7 bases and 9 bases, there was a span of 16 bases. CDR3 length equals 13 residues. Germline-derived CDR1 and CDR2 are MNHNY and SVGAGI (reference sequence). CDR3 sequence: CASIYRGGGEQFF. CDR3 bases: TGTGCCAGCATATACAGGGGGGGTGGTGAGCAGTTCTTC.

CDR3: CASSSGLAVGELFF. As DNA, the CDR3 is TGTGCCAGCAGTTCCGGACTAGCTGTCGGGGAGCTGTTTTTT. The chain carries TRBV5-6 and TRBJ2-2; TRBD2 matches at 8 bases. The CDR3 contains 14 residues. Germline-derived CDR1 and CDR2 are SGHDT and YYEEEE. V shed 5 bases, J shed 7 bases, and the junction held 7 bases outside the gene matches.

The V and J genes are TRBV5-1 and TRBJ2-5; weak D call: TRBD1 (6 bases). V was pared by 0 bases and J by 5 bases, with 11 bases between. From germline, CDR1 is SGHRS and CDR2 YFSETQ. The CDR3 loop spans 14 amino acids. The CDR3 loop reads CASSLGAGAETQYF. The CDR3 region has the DNA TGCGCCAGCAGCTTGGGTGCAGGGGCGGAGACCCAGTACTTC.

V usage is TRBV28 and J usage is TRBJ1-1, with D uncertain. Germline CDR1 MDHEN, CDR2 SYDVKM. The CDR3 covers 14 residues. V was pared by 3 bases and J by 2 bases, with 10 bases between. The CDR3 reads CASSFLRFNTEAFF. CDR3 DNA: TGTGCCAGCAGTTTTCTCAGATTTAACACTGAAGCTTTCTTT.

The chain joins TRBV30 to TRBJ1-1; 8 bases match TRBD1. This CDR3 has 15 amino acids. V trimming: 3 bases; J trimming: 5 bases; junction bases outside the gene matches: 11. Germline V gene sequence: CDR1 GTSNPN, CDR2 SVGIG (reference sequence). The CDR3 region has the DNA TGTGCCTGGAGATATCCGGGACAGGACGTTACTGAAGCTTTCTTT. It is translated as CAWRYPGQDVTEAFF.

V and J are TRBV27 and TRBJ1-2, with TRBD1 as a possible D gene (5 bases). The germline V and J ends were trimmed by 1 base and 8 bases, with 20 bases remaining between them. The CDR3 is made up of 16 amino acids. CDR1 and CDR2 (germline): MNHEY, SMNVEV (reference sequence). CDR3 DNA: TGTGCCAGCAGTTTATTGGACGGGACGGGGCGGGACGGCTACACCTTC. Translated: CASSLLDGTGRDGYTF.

This rearrangement joins TRBV5-1 to TRBJ1-1, with 7 nucleotides matching TRBD1. CDR1 is SGHRS and CDR2 is YFSETQ in the germline V gene. This CDR3 region has 14 residues. J was trimmed by 7 bases and V by 2 bases; bases with no gene match: 8. The CDR3 DNA follows: TGCGCCAGCAGCTTAGACAGGGAAGAAGGTGAAGCTTTCTTT. Protein: CASSLDREEGEAFF.

The chain links TRBV9 to TRBJ1-3; tentative D call: TRBD1 (6 bases). Germline V gene lookup returns CDR1 SGDLS and CDR2 YYNGEE. Trimming removed 1 base at V and 0 bases at J, with 11 bases between. This CDR3 contains 16 residues. The CDR3 loop reads CASSVQGFLSGNTIYF. In DNA form, the CDR3 reads TGTGCCAGCAGCGTACAGGGGTTTCTCTCTGGAAACACCATATATTTT.